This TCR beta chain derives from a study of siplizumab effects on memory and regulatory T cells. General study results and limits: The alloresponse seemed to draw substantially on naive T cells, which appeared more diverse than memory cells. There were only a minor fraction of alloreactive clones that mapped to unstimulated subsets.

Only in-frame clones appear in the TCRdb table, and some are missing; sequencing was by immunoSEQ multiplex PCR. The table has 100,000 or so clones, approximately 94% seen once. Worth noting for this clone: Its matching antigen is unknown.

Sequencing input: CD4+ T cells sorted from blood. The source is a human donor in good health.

CDR3 sequence: CASRRSRTGAYEQYF. The CDR3 DNA follows: TGTGCCAGCAGACGGTCCCGTACAGGGGCCTACGAGCAGTACTTC. This chain uses TRBV5-8 with TRBJ2-7, with 7 positions matching TRBD1. Trimming removed 5 bases from V and 2 bases from J; junction bases left unmatched: 10. CDR1 is SGHTS, CDR2 YDEGEE, per germline. CDR3 length: 15 amino acids.